Listed below are T cell receptor beta chains from one sample, sequenced in a study of shared clonotypes between healthy human individuals. Produced via immunoSEQ multiplex PCR; TCRdb's table is partial and in-frame only. The sample lists millions of clones; about 92% were seen once. Sequenced material: naive CD4+ T cells sorted from blood. The receptor set was obtained from a man between 18 and 35 years old in good health. CDR3s include the opening cysteine and the closing phenylalanine or tryptophan. A D gene is named only where the DNA matches it firmly. Size is omitted from some rows. Given values are once, few, many or a class for expanded clones.

D gene,CDR3 length,J gene,V gene,clone size,CDR3 protein,CDR3 DNA
.,14,TRBJ1-1,TRBV5-4,.,CASSLEGGRYDAFF,TGTGCCAGCAGCTTGGAAGGGGGGCGGTATGACGCTTTCTTT
.,10,TRBJ1-2,TRBV19,.,CASKGLGYTF,TGTGCCAGTAAAGGCCTCGGCTACACCTTC
.,15,TRBJ1-6,TRBV18,.,CASSSALDGNSPLHF,TGTGCCAGCTCGTCAGCTCTGGACGGGAATTCACCCCTCCACTTT
.,14,TRBJ1-2,TRBV18,once,CASSPETGNYGYTF,TGTGCCAGCTCACCGGAGACCGGAAACTATGGCTACACCTTC
.,14,TRBJ1-4,TRBV25-1,.,CASSPPATNEKLFF,TGTGCCAGCAGTCCCCCGGCAACTAATGAAAAACTGTTTTTT
TRBD1,18,TRBJ1-5,TRBV5-4,.,CASSRGGQGGTSNQPQHF,TGTGCCAGCAGCCGTGGAGGACAGGGCGGTACTAGCAATCAGCCCCAGCATTTT
TRBD2,14,TRBJ2-5,TRBV19,.,CASSIYSGQGTQYF,TGTGCCAGTAGTATATATAGCGGGCAAGGGACCCAGTACTTC
.,12,TRBJ2-7,TRBV7-9,.,CASSRGGYEQYF,TGTGCCAGCAGCCGAGGGGGCTACGAGCAGTACTTC
TRBD1,13,TRBJ2-7,TRBV28,.,CASGTGSFYEQYF,TGTGCCAGCGGGACAGGGTCCTTCTACGAGCAGTACTTC
.,11,TRBJ2-5,TRBV20-1,once,CSAPQEETQYF,TGCAGTGCTCCTCAGGAGGAGACCCAGTACTTC
TRBD1,14,TRBJ1-1,TRBV19,once,CASSNVDRGFEAFF,TGTGCCAGTAGTAATGTGGACAGGGGATTTGAAGCTTTCTTT
TRBD1,12,TRBJ1-2,TRBV6-1,few,CATQSGTGLRAF,TGTGCCACACAATCCGGGACAGGTTTGAGGGCCTTC
TRBD2,16,TRBJ2-2,TRBV7-3,.,CASSARLAGSTGELFF,TGTGCCAGCAGCGCCCGACTAGCGGGATCCACCGGGGAGCTGTTTTTT
TRBD1,16,TRBJ1-1,TRBV19,.,CASSGTAGTPNTEAFF,TGTGCCAGTAGTGGGACAGCGGGAACTCCCAACACTGAAGCTTTCTTT
.,15,TRBJ2-7,TRBV7-8,.,CASSSGGGSGNEQYF,TGTGCCAGCAGCTCAGGGGGAGGGTCGGGAAACGAGCAGTACTTC
.,14,TRBJ1-5,TRBV9,.,CASSVEGFNQPQHF,TGTGCCAGCAGCGTAGAAGGTTTCAATCAGCCCCAGCATTTT
TRBD1,15,TRBJ2-7,TRBV30,.,CAWVRRQGASYEQYF,TGTGCCTGGGTCCGCCGACAGGGAGCCTCCTACGAGCAGTACTTC
TRBD1,18,TRBJ2-2,TRBV7-9,.,CASSARGAGTANTGELFF,TGTGCCAGCAGCGCTAGGGGAGCCGGGACAGCGAACACCGGGGAGCTGTTTTTT
.,14,TRBJ1-2,TRBV19,.,CASSTRQSFGGYTF,TGTGCCAGTAGTACCAGACAGTCCTTTGGGGGCTACACCTTC
TRBD2,15,TRBJ2-1,TRBV5-4,.,CASTQTSGTYNGQFF,TGTGCCAGCACCCAGACTAGCGGGACATACAATGGGCAGTTCTTC
.,14,TRBJ1-2,TRBV6-5,.,CASRVMGQNYGYTF,TGTGCCAGCAGGGTAATGGGGCAGAACTATGGCTACACCTTC
TRBD1,16,TRBJ1-1,TRBV19,.,CASRTTGLVENTEAFF,TGTGCCAGTAGGACGACAGGGTTGGTGGAGAACACTGAAGCTTTCTTT
.,13,TRBJ1-5,TRBV2,.,CAGGLSGDQPQHF,TGTGCGGGTGGACTCTCAGGCGATCAGCCCCAGCATTTT
TRBD1,16,TRBJ2-7,TRBV6-5,.,CASSSRGTGNTYEQYF,TGTGCCAGCAGTTCCCGAGGGACAGGGAACACCTACGAGCAGTACTTC
TRBD2,16,TRBJ2-5,TRBV9,.,CASSSRLAGGQETQYF,TGTGCCAGCAGCTCGAGACTAGCGGGGGGCCAAGAGACCCAGTACTTC
TRBD2,16,TRBJ2-5,TRBV6-6,.,CASSPRRQGGQETQYF,TGTGCCAGCAGCCCCAGAAGGCAGGGAGGGCAAGAGACCCAGTACTTC
TRBD1,13,TRBJ1-1,TRBV30,few,CAWSRQGGTEAFF,TGTGCCTGGAGTCGACAGGGCGGCACTGAAGCTTTCTTT
TRBD1,15,TRBJ2-2,TRBV7-2,.,CASNRQGPNTGELFF,TGTGCCAGCAACCGACAGGGGCCAAACACCGGGGAGCTGTTTTTT
.,17,TRBJ1-1,TRBV6-1,few,CASSEHVDWLRTTEAFF,TGTGCCAGCAGTGAACATGTGGATTGGCTACGAACCACTGAAGCTTTCTTT
TRBD1,16,TRBJ1-1,TRBV6-6,.,CASSYSPGTGATEAFF,TGTGCCAGCAGTTACTCCCCAGGGACAGGGGCCACTGAAGCTTTCTTT
.,13,TRBJ1-1,TRBV19,.,CASSTTRQGGAFF,TGTGCCAGTAGTACGACTCGCCAGGGAGGGGCTTTCTTT
TRBD1,15,TRBJ1-2,TRBV4-3,.,CASSQTIDRAGGYTF,TGCGCCAGCAGCCAGACAATCGACAGGGCCGGGGGCTACACCTTC
.,14,TRBJ1-2,TRBV19,.,CASKQGVANYGYTF,TGTGCCAGCAAACAGGGCGTAGCTAACTATGGCTACACCTTC
.,18,TRBJ1-6,TRBV18,.,CASSPVHSASSYNSPLHF,TGTGCCAGCTCACCAGTACACTCCGCGAGCTCCTATAATTCACCCCTCCACTTT
.,18,TRBJ2-1,TRBV4-1,.,CASSQGRGAGLRYNEQFF,TGCGCCAGCAGCCAAGGGAGGGGGGCAGGACTCCGCTACAATGAGCAGTTCTTC
.,14,TRBJ1-6,TRBV18,.,CASSPRELKSPLHF,TGTGCCAGCTCACCGCGGGAACTGAAATCACCCCTCCACTTT
.,13,TRBJ2-7,TRBV6-1,.,CAISQEALTEQYF,TGTGCCATCTCCCAGGAGGCCCTGACCGAGCAGTACTTC
TRBD1,14,TRBJ1-1,TRBV29-1,once,CSVEDTGAGTEAFF,TGCAGCGTTGAAGATACAGGGGCCGGCACTGAAGCTTTCTTT
TRBD1,16,TRBJ2-6,TRBV7-2,.,CASSFTGGTGANVLTF,TGTGCCAGCAGCTTTACAGGGGGAACTGGGGCCAACGTCCTGACTTTC
.,13,TRBJ1-2,TRBV10-2,.,CASNEGPVYGYTF,TGCGCCAGCAATGAGGGGCCCGTCTATGGCTACACCTTC
TRBD1,15,TRBJ2-7,TRBV5-6,.,CASSPTGQGAKEQYF,TGTGCCAGCAGCCCCACGGGACAGGGGGCGAAAGAGCAGTACTTC
.,14,TRBJ2-3,TRBV10-3,.,CAIRGAGHADTQYF,TGTGCCATCAGGGGGGCAGGCCACGCAGATACGCAGTATTTT
.,11,TRBJ1-3,TRBV30,.,CAWSVGNTIYF,TGTGCCTGGAGTGTAGGGAACACCATATATTTT
TRBD2,16,TRBJ2-1,TRBV9,.,CASSVGPAGGYNEQFF,TGTGCCAGCAGCGTAGGGCCAGCGGGGGGCTACAATGAGCAGTTCTTC
TRBD2,15,TRBJ2-5,TRBV27,.,CASSFSGGALETQYF,TGTGCCAGCAGTTTTAGCGGGGGGGCCCTAGAGACCCAGTACTTC
TRBD2,14,TRBJ2-7,TRBV5-6,.,CASSLWGGSYEQYF,TGTGCCAGCAGCTTGTGGGGAGGGAGCTACGAGCAGTACTTC
.,14,TRBJ1-6,TRBV6-5,.,CASRLGRGNSPLHF,TGTGCCAGCAGGTTAGGGAGAGGTAATTCACCCCTCCACTTT
TRBD2,16,TRBJ2-1,TRBV5-4,.,CASSAPTGGLYNEQFF,TGTGCCAGCAGCGCCCCCACGGGGGGGCTTTACAATGAGCAGTTCTTC
.,16,TRBJ1-2,TRBV19,.,CASTSLAGRSLEGYTF,TGTGCCAGTACATCGTTGGCAGGGAGGTCCCTCGAGGGCTACACCTTC
.,13,TRBJ2-7,TRBV14,.,CASSRSGSYEQYF,TGTGCCAGCAGCCGGTCAGGCTCCTACGAGCAGTACTTC
.,18,TRBJ2-6,TRBV9,.,CASSRPAGGNSGANVLTF,TGTGCCAGCAGCCGACCGGCAGGGGGGAACTCTGGGGCCAACGTCCTGACTTTC
.,15,TRBJ1-5,TRBV30,.,CAWSVQGFSNQPQHF,TGTGCCTGGAGTGTACAAGGCTTCAGCAATCAGCCCCAGCATTTT
.,15,TRBJ1-1,TRBV4-3,.,CASSQDMVVGTEAFF,TGCGCCAGCAGCCAAGATATGGTTGTAGGGACTGAAGCTTTCTTT